This entry describes one T cell receptor (beta chain). Its antigen is still unknown. The naive CD8 fraction comprised CD45RO-negative cells positively selected for CCR7 and excluded terminally differentiated effector memory CD45RA+ cells. The source of the sample is a study of shared clonotypes between healthy human individuals. Sorted-subset replicate PCRs used 200 ng DNA, approximately 33,000 T cell genomes. The repertoire was sequenced with immunoSEQ multiplex PCR; TCRdb's copy has only in-frame clones and lacks some. The sample records 2 million or so clones, over 85% being singletons. The germline CDR1 and CDR2 sequences are MGHRA and YSYEKL. V was trimmed by 2 bases and J by 2 bases, leaving 7 bases between them. The CDR3 sequence is 15 residues long. The study's findings and limits: The naive CD4 repertoires of a few donors were compared, and roughly 5.1% of clonotypes were shared. With few donors, the genetic and exposure-history diversity represented was limited. What rarefaction showed was incomplete sorted-subset sequencing despite large depth.

The V and J genes are TRBV4-1 and TRBJ1-6; possible D gene TRBD1, 6 bases. The clonotype originates from a man younger than 35 in good health. Specimen: naive CD8+ T cells sorted from blood. The CDR3 bases are TGCGCCAGCAGCCAACGGGACACCTATAATTCACCCCTCCACTTT. This sequence encodes CASSQRDTYNSPLHF.